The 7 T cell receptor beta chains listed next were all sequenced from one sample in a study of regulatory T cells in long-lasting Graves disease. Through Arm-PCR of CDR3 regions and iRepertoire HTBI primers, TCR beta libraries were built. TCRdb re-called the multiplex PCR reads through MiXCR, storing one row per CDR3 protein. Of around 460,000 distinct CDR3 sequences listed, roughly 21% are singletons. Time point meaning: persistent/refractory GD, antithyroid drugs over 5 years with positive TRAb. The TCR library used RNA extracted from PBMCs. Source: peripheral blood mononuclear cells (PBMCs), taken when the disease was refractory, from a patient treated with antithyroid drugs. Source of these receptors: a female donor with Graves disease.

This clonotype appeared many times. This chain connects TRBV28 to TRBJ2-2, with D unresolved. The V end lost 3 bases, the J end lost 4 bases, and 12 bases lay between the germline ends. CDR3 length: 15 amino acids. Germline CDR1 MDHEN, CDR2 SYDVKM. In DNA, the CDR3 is TGTGCCAGCAGTTTCAGCGTATTGGTCACCGGGGAGCTGTTTTTT. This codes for CASSFSVLVTGELFF. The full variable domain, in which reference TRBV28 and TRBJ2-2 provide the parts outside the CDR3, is DVKVTQSSRYLVKRTGEKVFLECVQDMDHENMFWYRQDPGLGLRLIYFSYDVKMKEKGDIPEGYSVSREKKERFSLILESASTNQTSMYLCASSFSVLVTGELFFGEGSRLTVL.

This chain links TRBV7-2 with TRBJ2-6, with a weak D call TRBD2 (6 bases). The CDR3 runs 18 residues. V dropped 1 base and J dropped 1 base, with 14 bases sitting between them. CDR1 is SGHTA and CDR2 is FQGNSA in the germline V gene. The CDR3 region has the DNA TGTGCCAGCAGCTTAGGTTGGGCGGGATCTTCTGGGGCCAACGTCCTGACTTTC. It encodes CASSLGWAGSSGANVLTF.

CDR3 loop: CAISGTGSKSTDTQYF. Here the CDR3 DNA reads TGTGCCATCAGTGGGACAGGGAGCAAAAGCACAGATACGCAGTATTTT. This chain connects TRBV10-3 to TRBJ2-3, with 8 bases fitting TRBD1. After removal of 4 bases from V and 0 bases from J, the junction contained 6 bases not matched to a gene. The CDR3 covers 16 residues. The germline V gene encodes CDR1 ENHRY and CDR2 SYGVKD.

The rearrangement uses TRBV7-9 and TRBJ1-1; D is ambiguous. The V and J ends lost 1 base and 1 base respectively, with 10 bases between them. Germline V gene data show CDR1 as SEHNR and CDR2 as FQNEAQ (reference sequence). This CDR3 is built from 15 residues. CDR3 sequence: CASSLDVLRNTEAFF. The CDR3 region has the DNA TGTGCCAGCAGCTTAGATGTCTTACGGAACACTGAAGCTTTCTTT. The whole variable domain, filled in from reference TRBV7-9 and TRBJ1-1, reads DTGVSQNPRHKITKRGQNVTFRCDPISEHNRLYWYRQTLGQGPEFLTYFQNEAQLEKSRLLSDRFSAERPKGSFSTLEIQRTEQGDSAMYLCASSLDVLRNTEAFFGQGTRLTVV.

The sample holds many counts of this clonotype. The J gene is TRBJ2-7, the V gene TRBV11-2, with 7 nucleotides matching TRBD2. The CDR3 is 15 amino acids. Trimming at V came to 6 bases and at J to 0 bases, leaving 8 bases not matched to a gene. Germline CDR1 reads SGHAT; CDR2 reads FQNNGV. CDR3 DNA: TGTGCCAGCAGATATGCGGGACTACACTCCTACGAGCAGTACTTC. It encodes CASRYAGLHSYEQYF.

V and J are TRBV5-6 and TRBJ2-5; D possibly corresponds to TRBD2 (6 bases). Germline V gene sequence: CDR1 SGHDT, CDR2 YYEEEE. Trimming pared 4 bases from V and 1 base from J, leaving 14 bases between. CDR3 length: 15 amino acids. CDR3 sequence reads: CASSRTRDSQETQYF. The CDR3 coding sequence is TGTGCCAGCAGCCGAACGCGGGACTCCCAAGAGACCCAGTACTTC.

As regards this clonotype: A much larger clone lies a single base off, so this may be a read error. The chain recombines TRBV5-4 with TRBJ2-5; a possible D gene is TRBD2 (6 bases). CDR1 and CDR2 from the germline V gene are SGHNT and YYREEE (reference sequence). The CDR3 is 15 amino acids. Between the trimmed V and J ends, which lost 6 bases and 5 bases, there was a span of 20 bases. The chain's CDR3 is CASNSPSKGGETQYF. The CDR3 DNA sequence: TGTGCCAGCAACTCCCCCTCAAAAGGAGGGGAGACCCAGTACTTC.